This TCR beta chain was identified during a study of technical replicates of blood from a few donors. CDR3 length: 13 residues. Looked up from germline, CDR1 is SGHRS and CDR2 is YFSETQ. Trimming shortened V by 5 bases and J by 1 base, and 9 bases separated the two germline ends. Clones were read by immunoSEQ multiplex PCR, and TCRdb kept only the in-frame ones, dropping some. The table has 75,000 to 100,000 clones, roughly 94% seen once; the top ten hold around 0.23%. This clonotype was obtained from a human donor in good health. The chain uses TRBV5-1 and TRBJ2-5; D perhaps matches TRBD1 (7 bases). Source material: T cells isolated from PBMCs. The CDR3 DNA reads TGCGCCAGCAGGCGGGACAGCCAAGAGACCCAGTACTTC. It yields the protein CASRRDSQETQYF.